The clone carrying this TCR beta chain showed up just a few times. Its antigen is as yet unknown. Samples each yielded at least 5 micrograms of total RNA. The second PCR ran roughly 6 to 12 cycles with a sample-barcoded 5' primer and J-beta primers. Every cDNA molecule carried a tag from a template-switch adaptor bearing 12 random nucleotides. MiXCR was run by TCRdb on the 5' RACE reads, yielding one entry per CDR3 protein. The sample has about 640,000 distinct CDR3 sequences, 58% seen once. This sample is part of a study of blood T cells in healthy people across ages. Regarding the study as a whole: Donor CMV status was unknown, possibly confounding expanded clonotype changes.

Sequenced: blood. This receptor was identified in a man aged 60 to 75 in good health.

This CDR3 reads CASSLYSDYGYTF. CDR3 nucleotide sequence: TGTGCCAGCAGTTTATACTCGGACTATGGCTACACCTTC. This rearrangement joins TRBV12-3 or TRBV12-4 to TRBJ1-2; D remains ambiguous. The V end lost 2 bases, the J end lost 3 bases, and 7 bases lay between the germline ends. CDR3 size: 13 residues.